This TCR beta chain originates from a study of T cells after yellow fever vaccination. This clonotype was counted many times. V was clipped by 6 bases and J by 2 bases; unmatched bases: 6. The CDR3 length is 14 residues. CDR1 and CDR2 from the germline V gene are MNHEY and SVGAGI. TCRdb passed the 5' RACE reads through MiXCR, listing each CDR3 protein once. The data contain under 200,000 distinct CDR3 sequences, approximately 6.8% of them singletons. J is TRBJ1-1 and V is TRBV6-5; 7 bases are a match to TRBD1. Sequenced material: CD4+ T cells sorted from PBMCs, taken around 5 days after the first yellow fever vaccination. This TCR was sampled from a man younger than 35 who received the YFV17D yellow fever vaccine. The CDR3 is CASSHRGPNTEAFF. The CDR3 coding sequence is TGTGCCAGCAGCCACAGGGGACCAAACACTGAAGCTTTCTTT.